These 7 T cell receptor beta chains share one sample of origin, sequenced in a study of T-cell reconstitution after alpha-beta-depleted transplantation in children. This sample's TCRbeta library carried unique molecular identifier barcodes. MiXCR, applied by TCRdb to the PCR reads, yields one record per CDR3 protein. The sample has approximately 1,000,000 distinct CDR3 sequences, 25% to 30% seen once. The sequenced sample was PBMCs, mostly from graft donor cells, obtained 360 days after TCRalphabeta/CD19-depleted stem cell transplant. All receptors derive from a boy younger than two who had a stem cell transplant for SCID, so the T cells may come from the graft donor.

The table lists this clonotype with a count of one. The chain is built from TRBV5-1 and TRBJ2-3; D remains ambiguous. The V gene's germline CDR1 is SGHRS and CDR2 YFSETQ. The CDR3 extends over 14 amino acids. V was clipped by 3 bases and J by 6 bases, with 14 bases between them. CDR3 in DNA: TGCGCCAGCAGCTCCCAGGCCGGCCGGGATACGCAGTATTTT. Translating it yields CASSSQAGRDTQYF. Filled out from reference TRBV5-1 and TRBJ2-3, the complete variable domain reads KAGVTQTPRYLIKTRGQQVTLSCSPISGHRSVSWYQQTPGQGLQFLFEYFSETQRNKGNFPGRFSGRQFSNSRSEMNVSTLELGDSALYLCASSSQAGRDTQYFGPGTRLTVL.

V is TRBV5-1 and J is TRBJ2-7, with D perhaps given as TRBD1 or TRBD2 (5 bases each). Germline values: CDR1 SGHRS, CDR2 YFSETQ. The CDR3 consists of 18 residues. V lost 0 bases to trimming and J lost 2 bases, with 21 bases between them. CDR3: CASSLVPSKGPNPYEQYF. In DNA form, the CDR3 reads TGCGCCAGCAGCTTGGTTCCTTCCAAGGGACCAAACCCCTACGAGCAGTACTTC.

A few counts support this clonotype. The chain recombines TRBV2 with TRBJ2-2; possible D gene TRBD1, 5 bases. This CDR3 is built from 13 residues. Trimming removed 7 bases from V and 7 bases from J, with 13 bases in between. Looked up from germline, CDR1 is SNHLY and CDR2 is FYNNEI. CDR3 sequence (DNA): TGTGCCAGCAATGTAGGGGTTATCGGGGAGCTGTTTTTT. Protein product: CASNVGVIGELFF. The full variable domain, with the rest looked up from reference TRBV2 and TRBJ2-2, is EPEVTQTPSHQVTQMGQEVILRCVPISNHLYFYWYRQILGQKVEFLVSFYNNEISEKSEIFDDQFSVERPDGSNFTLKIRSTKLEDSAMYFCASNVGVIGELFFGEGSRLTVL.

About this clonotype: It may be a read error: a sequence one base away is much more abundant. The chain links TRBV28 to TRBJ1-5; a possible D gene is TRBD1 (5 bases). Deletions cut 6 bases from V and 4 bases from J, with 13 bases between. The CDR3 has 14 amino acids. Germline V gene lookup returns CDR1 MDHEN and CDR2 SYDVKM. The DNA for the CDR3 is TGTGCCAGCAGACCGGGACGGATGAATCAGCCCCAGCATTTT. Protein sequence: CASRPGRMNQPQHF.

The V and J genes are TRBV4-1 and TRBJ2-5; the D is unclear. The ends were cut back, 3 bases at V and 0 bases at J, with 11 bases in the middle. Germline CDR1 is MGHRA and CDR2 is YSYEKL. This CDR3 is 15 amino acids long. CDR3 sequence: CASSQSFSDQETQYF. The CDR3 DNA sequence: TGCGCCAGCAGCCAGTCCTTTTCTGACCAAGAGACCCAGTACTTC.

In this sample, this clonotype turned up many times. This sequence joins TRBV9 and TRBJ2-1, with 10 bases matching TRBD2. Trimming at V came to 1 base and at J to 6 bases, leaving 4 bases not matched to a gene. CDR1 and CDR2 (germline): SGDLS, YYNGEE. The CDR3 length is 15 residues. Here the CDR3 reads CASSVRAGGSNEQFF. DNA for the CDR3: TGTGCCAGCAGCGTAAGAGCGGGGGGGTCCAATGAGCAGTTCTTC.

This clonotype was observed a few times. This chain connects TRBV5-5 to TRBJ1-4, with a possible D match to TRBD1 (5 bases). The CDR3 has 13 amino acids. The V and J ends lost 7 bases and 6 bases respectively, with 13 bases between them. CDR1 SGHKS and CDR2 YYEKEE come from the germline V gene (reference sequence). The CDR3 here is CASQRGGHEKLFF. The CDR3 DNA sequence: TGTGCCAGCCAGAGGGGCGGACATGAAAAACTGTTTTTT.